This T cell receptor (beta chain) originates from a study of CD8+ T cells in alopecia areata. Per germline, CDR1 GTSNPN and CDR2 SVGIG (reference sequence). CDR3 length: 14 amino acids. Losses at the gene ends were 3 bases for V and 5 bases for J; bases not matched to a gene: 7. Treatment noted: oral pan-JAK inhibitor, 5-10 mg twice daily. cDNA serving as the sequencing template came from extracted, reverse transcribed RNA. TCRdb's copy holds only in-frame clones and misses some; the assay was immunoSEQ multiplex PCR. The sample lists over 150,000 clones, roughly three fifths seen once, with approximately 3.3% in the top ten.

The sequencing used CD4+ T cells sorted from blood, collected at week 4, from a patient treated with tofacitinib. The chain employs TRBV30 and TRBJ2-5; 9 bases fit TRBD2. The receptor was isolated from a human donor with alopecia areata. The CDR3: CAWRLAGAEETQYF. The CDR3, as DNA: TGTGCCTGGAGGTTAGCGGGGGCTGAGGAGACCCAGTACTTC.